This TCR beta chain was captured in a study of blood T cell repertoires in COVID-19. In assigning cohorts, the study relied on participant-reported clinical history. Germline assignment: CDR1 LGHNA and CDR2 YNFKEQ. Trimming removed 4 bases from V and 6 bases from J, with 10 bases in between. The CDR3 covers 13 residues. Original processing notes: Researchers report that nucleated cell counts were estimated from reference gene primer amplification. Produced via immunoSEQ multiplex PCR; TCRdb's table is partial and in-frame only. The V and J calls and clone size come from that table; D and trimming were worked out from the DNA. This table has more than 200,000 clones, around 88% appearing once.

The TCR originated in a woman younger than 45 who had recovered from COVID-19. Material for sequencing was PBMCs or T cells enriched from blood (not recorded which). The rearrangement uses TRBV4-2 and TRBJ2-1, with D perhaps matching TRBD1 (5 bases). In DNA, the CDR3 is TGTGCCAGCAGCCTGCAGGGTTCCAATGAGCAGTTCTTC. Protein product: CASSLQGSNEQFF.